This T cell receptor beta chain was documented in a study of blood T cell repertoires in COVID-19. The wider study: Samples came from the United States, Italy and Spain, spanning acute and convalescent COVID-19. Sources were T cells, B-cell-depleted T cells, or PBMCs; the material itself was cDNA or gDNA.

Germline values: CDR1 SGDLS, CDR2 YYNGEE. The CDR3 has 14 amino acids. V shed 3 bases and J 9 bases; nucleotides not matched to a gene: 7. Data came from immunoSEQ multiplex PCR; TCRdb stores just in-frame clones and leaves some out. The profile covers under 400,000 clones, with about 89% appearing a single time and about 10% taken by the ten largest. V is TRBV9 and J is TRBJ2-7; 12 bases align to TRBD1. This receptor was taken from a woman in her 30s with COVID-19, enrolled during active disease. The sample was peripheral blood. CDR3 nucleotide sequence: TGTGCCAGCAGCGCCCCGGGACAGGGGGCGGCGCAGTACTTC. It is translated as CASSAPGQGAAQYF.